A selection of T cell receptor beta chains follows, all from one sample in a study of blood T cell repertoires in COVID-19. Assay: immunoSEQ multiplex PCR; the TCRdb copy retains only in-frame clones and omits some. Among 130,000 to 150,000 clones listed, roughly 88% were seen once. Sequenced input: peripheral blood. All receptors derive from a man in his sixties with active or convalescent COVID-19. Each CDR3 is given with its conserved first and last residue. D genes are given only for firm matches. Expanded clones get a size class; other rows say once, few or many, or leave the size out.

NA	NA	TRBV27	TRBJ1-5	CASRRTDQDLQHF	TGTGCCAGCCGAAGGACAGACCAGGATCTCCAGCATTTT
NA	NA	TRBV7-9	TRBJ2-3	CASSLGAGTDTQYF	TGTGCCAGCAGCTTAGGGGCAGGCACAGATACGCAGTATTTT
TRBD1	NA	TRBV18	TRBJ1-1	CASSVGQGTTEAFF	TGTGCCAGTTCGGTAGGACAGGGGACAACTGAAGCTTTCTTT
NA	NA	TRBV5-4	TRBJ2-7	CASSRDEASYEQYF	TGTGCCAGCAGTAGAGATGAGGCCTCCTACGAGCAGTACTTC
TRBD1	NA	TRBV7-9	TRBJ1-5	CASSSTGVRNQPQHF	TGTGCCAGCAGCTCAACAGGGGTCCGCAATCAGCCCCAGCATTTT
NA	NA	TRBV3-1/TRBV3-2	TRBJ1-3	CASSQARRSSGNTIYF	TGTGCCAGCAGCCAAGCGAGAAGAAGCTCTGGAAACACCATATATTTT
NA	NA	TRBV6-5	TRBJ2-2	CASRAQLVAGELFF	TGTGCCAGCAGGGCCCAACTAGTAGCCGGGGAGCTGTTTTTT
TRBD1	NA	TRBV19	TRBJ2-7	CASRDRGEGEQYF	TGTGCCAGCCGGGACAGGGGAGAGGGGGAGCAGTACTTC
TRBD1	once	TRBV19	TRBJ1-5	CASSISGGQVIGQPQHF	TGTGCCAGTAGTATTTCCGGCGGACAGGTGATAGGTCAGCCCCAGCATTTT
NA	NA	TRBV27	TRBJ1-1	CASRRQYSGNTEAFF	TGTGCCAGCAGGCGACAGTACAGTGGGAACACTGAAGCTTTCTTT
NA	NA	TRBV27	TRBJ1-6	CASSARGGNSPLHF	TGTGCCAGCAGTGCCCGAGGGGGTAATTCACCCCTCCACTTT
NA	NA	TRBV24-1	TRBJ1-5	CATSDGQGRPQHF	TGTGCCACCAGTGATGGTCAGGGAAGACCCCAGCATTTT
TRBD2	NA	TRBV5-4	TRBJ2-1	CASSPGTGGKYNEQFF	TGTGCCAGCAGCCCCGGAACGGGGGGGAAATACAATGAGCAGTTCTTC
TRBD2	NA	TRBV6-2/TRBV6-3	TRBJ2-5	CASSSSGTSETQYF	TGTGCCAGCAGTTCGTCCGGGACTAGCGAGACCCAGTACTTC
NA	NA	TRBV19	TRBJ1-4	CASGQQGKLFF	TGTGCCAGCGGACAACAGGGAAAACTGTTTTTT
NA	NA	TRBV27	TRBJ1-3	CASSLRGFSGNTIYF	TGTGCCAGCAGTTTGCGGGGATTCTCTGGAAACACCATATATTTT
NA	few	TRBV6-5	TRBJ2-4	CASTATLGEVEYF	TGTGCCAGCACCGCGACTTTAGGGGAGGTTGAGTACTTC
TRBD1	once	TRBV18	TRBJ2-6	CASSPRTGGSGANVLTF	TGTGCCAGCTCACCACGGACAGGGGGCTCTGGGGCCAACGTCCTGACTTTC
NA	NA	TRBV12-3/TRBV12-4	TRBJ1-5	CASSISGNQPQHF	TGTGCCAGCAGTATATCCGGTAATCAGCCCCAGCATTTT
TRBD1	NA	TRBV7-2	TRBJ1-3	CASSPGTASGNTIYF	TGTGCCAGCAGCCCAGGGACAGCCTCTGGAAACACCATATATTTT
NA	NA	TRBV18	TRBJ2-2	CASGGTRELFF	TGTGCCAGCGGGGGGACGAGGGAGCTGTTTTTT
NA	NA	TRBV19	TRBJ2-1	CASSDSYEQFF	TGTGCCAGTAGTGACTCATATGAGCAGTTCTTC
NA	NA	TRBV5-6	TRBJ2-7	CASSLFIADEQYF	TGTGCCAGCAGCTTGTTTATCGCGGACGAGCAGTACTTC
NA	NA	TRBV12-3/TRBV12-4	TRBJ1-2	CASGDPGYGYTF	TGTGCCAGCGGCGACCCGGGGTATGGCTACACCTTC
NA	NA	TRBV5-4	TRBJ1-2	CASSFGDANYGYTF	TGTGCCAGCAGCTTCGGGGATGCAAACTATGGCTACACCTTC
NA	NA	TRBV30	TRBJ1-4	CAWSLEGNEKLFF	TGTGCCTGGAGTTTGGAGGGGAATGAAAAACTGTTTTTT
NA	NA	TRBV6-5	TRBJ1-5	CASSYLAGSNQPQHF	TGTGCCAGCAGTTATTTGGCAGGGAGCAATCAGCCCCAGCATTTT
NA	NA	TRBV6-5	TRBJ1-1	CASSYLDSTEAFF	TGTGCCAGCAGTTACTTAGACTCAACTGAAGCTTTCTTT
NA	NA	TRBV4-1	TRBJ2-3	CASSQDSFLSSSTDTQYF	TGCGCCAGCAGCCAAGATTCGTTCCTTTCTTCTAGCACAGATACGCAGTATTTT
TRBD2	NA	TRBV14	TRBJ2-1	CASSQQAGAKNEQFF	TGTGCCAGCAGCCAACAAGCGGGAGCTAAGAATGAGCAGTTCTTC
TRBD1	once	TRBV19	TRBJ1-2	CASSGRGDYYGYTF	TGTGCCAGTAGTGGCAGGGGGGACTACTATGGCTACACCTTC
TRBD1	NA	TRBV6-6	TRBJ2-4	CASSSGQGAPRYF	TGTGCCAGCAGTTCAGGACAGGGGGCGCCTCGGTACTTC
TRBD1	NA	TRBV28	TRBJ1-2	CASSPQGVANYGYTF	TGTGCCAGCAGTCCGCAGGGGGTAGCTAACTATGGCTACACCTTC
NA	NA	TRBV27	TRBJ1-5	CASTERGYSNQPQHF	TGTGCCAGCACCGAGCGGGGGTATAGCAATCAGCCCCAGCATTTT
NA	NA	TRBV11-2	TRBJ1-6	CASSLSGADHWSPLHF	TGTGCCAGCAGCTTAAGTGGGGCGGACCATTGGTCACCCCTCCACTTT
NA	NA	TRBV9	TRBJ2-3	CASSVGGPADTQYF	TGTGCCAGCAGCGTAGGGGGCCCCGCAGATACGCAGTATTTT
NA	NA	TRBV7-8	TRBJ1-1	CASSYSLNTEAFF	TGTGCCAGCAGCTACTCCCTGAACACTGAAGCTTTCTTT
NA	NA	TRBV5-1	TRBJ2-2	CASSLDPVNTGELFF	TGCGCCAGCAGCTTGGACCCGGTGAACACCGGGGAGCTGTTTTTT
TRBD2	NA	TRBV6-5	TRBJ2-5	CASSYAPTSGKETQYF	TGTGCCAGCAGTTACGCCCCGACTAGCGGAAAAGAGACCCAGTACTTC
NA	NA	TRBV2	TRBJ1-5	CASSAAGVEAQHF	TGTGCCAGCAGTGCGGCAGGGGTTGAGGCCCAGCATTTT
TRBD1	NA	TRBV5-6	TRBJ1-5	CASSLGVHRGRQPQHF	TGTGCCAGCAGCTTGGGGGTTCACAGGGGTCGGCAGCCCCAGCATTTT
NA	few	TRBV27	TRBJ1-1	CASSRTRSTGPYAEAFF	TGTGCCAGCAGTCGAACGCGTTCCACAGGGCCGTACGCTGAAGCTTTCTTT
NA	NA	TRBV18	TRBJ2-1	CASSVDGVIGNEQFF	TGTGCCAGCTCAGTTGACGGAGTAATAGGCAATGAGCAGTTCTTC
NA	NA	TRBV7-9	TRBJ1-5	CASSPSAGPQHF	TGTGCCAGCAGCCCATCGGCGGGGCCCCAGCATTTT
TRBD1	NA	TRBV19	TRBJ1-2	CASSMLRKGTGEGGYTF	TGTGCCAGTAGTATGCTAAGAAAGGGGACAGGGGAAGGCGGCTACACCTTC
TRBD1	NA	TRBV6-5	TRBJ2-3	CASSRGTGNTDTQYF	TGTGCCAGCAGCCGCGGGACAGGGAACACAGATACGCAGTATTTT
NA	NA	TRBV7-9	TRBJ2-1	CASSDRLGVAAQFF	TGTGCCAGCAGCGACCGATTGGGGGTAGCGGCGCAGTTCTTC
NA	NA	TRBV6-5	TRBJ1-2	CASSTGFGYTF	TGTGCCAGCAGTACAGGGTTTGGCTACACCTTC
TRBD2	NA	TRBV5-1	TRBJ2-5	CASSPGGALQETQYF	TGCGCCAGCAGCCCGGGGGGGGCTCTGCAAGAGACCCAGTACTTC
TRBD1	NA	TRBV7-9	TRBJ2-7	CASSSYRGTDEQYF	TGTGCCAGCAGCTCCTACAGGGGGACGGACGAGCAGTACTTC
NA	NA	TRBV18	TRBJ1-1	CASSPIGQPNTEAFF	TGTGCCAGCTCACCTATTGGACAGCCGAACACTGAAGCTTTCTTT
TRBD1	NA	TRBV5-3	TRBJ1-1	CARSLDRGNTEAFF	TGTGCCAGAAGCTTGGACAGGGGGAACACTGAAGCTTTCTTT
TRBD1	NA	TRBV4-1	TRBJ2-7	CASSQGPGQGVYEQYF	TGCGCCAGCAGCCAAGGCCCGGGACAGGGTGTTTACGAGCAGTACTTC
TRBD1	NA	TRBV5-1	TRBJ1-4	CASSAQTGFDEKLFF	TGCGCCAGCAGCGCTCAGACAGGGTTTGATGAAAAACTGTTTTTT
NA	NA	TRBV19	TRBJ1-5	CASSIASGNNQPQHF	TGTGCCAGTAGTATAGCGTCAGGTAACAATCAGCCCCAGCATTTT
TRBD1	NA	TRBV3-1/TRBV3-2	TRBJ1-3	CASNDRGSGNTIYF	TGTGCCAGCAACGACAGGGGGTCAGGAAACACCATATATTTT
NA	NA	TRBV6-2/TRBV6-3	TRBJ2-1	CASSYLGLGQRFF	TGTGCCAGCAGTTATCTGGGTCTGGGTCAGCGGTTCTTC